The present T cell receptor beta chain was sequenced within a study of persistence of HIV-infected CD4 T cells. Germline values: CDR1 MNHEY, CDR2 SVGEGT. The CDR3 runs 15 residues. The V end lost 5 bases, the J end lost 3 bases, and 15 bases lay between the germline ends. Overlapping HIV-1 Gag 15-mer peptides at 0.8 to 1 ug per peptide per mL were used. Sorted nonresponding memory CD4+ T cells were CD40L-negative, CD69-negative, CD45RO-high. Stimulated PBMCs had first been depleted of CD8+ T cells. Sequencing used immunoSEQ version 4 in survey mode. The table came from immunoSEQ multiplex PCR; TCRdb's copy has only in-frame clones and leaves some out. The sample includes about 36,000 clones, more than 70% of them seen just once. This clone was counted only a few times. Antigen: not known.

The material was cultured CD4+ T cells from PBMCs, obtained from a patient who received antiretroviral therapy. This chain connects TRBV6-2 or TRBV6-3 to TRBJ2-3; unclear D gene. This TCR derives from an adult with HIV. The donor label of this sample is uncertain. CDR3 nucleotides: TGTGCCAGCAGTCTCCTCGGGCCGGAGACAGATACGCAGTATTTT. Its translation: CASSLLGPETDTQYF.